The 19 T cell receptor beta chains given below trace back to one sample, sequenced in a study of shared clonotypes between healthy human individuals. Sequenced by immunoSEQ multiplex PCR; TCRdb stores in-frame clones only, minus some. In the table there are 2 million to 3 million clones, just over 90% of which are singletons. The sequenced sample was naive CD4+ T cells sorted from blood. Subset reported: CD45RA+ positively selected. Receptor source: a man younger than 35 in good health.

A single count supports this clone. The chain uses TRBV30 and TRBJ2-5; 10 bases fit TRBD1. Matching the DNA end better, TRBJ2-7 makes the J call doubtful. Germline V gives CDR1 GTSNPN, CDR2 SVGIG (reference sequence). The CDR3 is 16 amino acids. The CDR3 reads CAWSASWDRGSYEQYF. The CDR3 DNA reads TGTGCCTGGAGTGCCTCCTGGGACAGGGGCTCCTACGAGCAGTACTTC.

Remarks on this clone: This sample includes further DNA sequences coding for the same CDR3. The rearrangement links TRBV5-1 to TRBJ1-5, with D unresolved. V lost 5 bases to trimming and J lost 0 bases, with 6 bases between them. CDR1 is SGHRS, CDR2 YFSETQ, per germline. This CDR3 is built from 13 residues. The CDR3: CASRSDSNQPQHF. CDR3 DNA: TGCGCCAGCAGGTCGGATAGCAATCAGCCCCAGCATTTT.

This chain connects TRBV7-2 to TRBJ2-1; TRBD1 might be the D (5 bases). Germline lookup yields CDR1 SGHTA and CDR2 FQGNSA. V was trimmed by 5 bases and J by 0 bases, leaving 11 bases between them. The length of the CDR3 is 15 residues. The CDR3 here is CASSMGLSSYNEQFF. In DNA, the CDR3 is TGTGCCAGCAGCATGGGGCTAAGCTCCTACAATGAGCAGTTCTTC.

This sequence joins TRBV2 and TRBJ2-3; 7 bases are shared with TRBD1. CDR1 and CDR2 from the germline V gene are SNHLY and FYNNEI. CDR3 length equals 13 residues. The trim removed 3 bases at V and 3 bases at J, leaving 0 bases unmatched. This CDR3 reads CASSETGTDTQYF. In DNA, the CDR3 is TGTGCCAGCAGTGAGACAGGGACAGATACGCAGTATTTT.

This clone was seen a handful of times. The genes are TRBV28 and TRBJ1-2; D uncertain. CDR1 and CDR2 from the germline V gene are MDHEN and SYDVKM. CDR3 length: 11 residues. V lost 9 bases and J 7 bases, leaving 12 bases between the germline ends. The CDR3: CASKNNGGYTF. The CDR3 DNA sequence: TGTGCCAGTAAGAACAATGGTGGCTACACCTTC.

The chain couples TRBV6-1 to TRBJ2-1; D is uncertain. The V gene lost 6 bases and the J gene lost 6 bases, with 6 bases spanning the gap. CDR1 and CDR2 from the germline V gene are MNHNS and SASEGT. This CDR3 has 11 residues. The CDR3 sequence: CASRGSNEQFF. DNA for the CDR3: TGTGCCAGCAGAGGTTCCAATGAGCAGTTCTTC.

As to this clone: The same CDR3 arises from other DNA sequences in this sample as well. The V gene is TRBV5-1, the J gene TRBJ1-1; D might be TRBD1 (6 bases). The length of the CDR3 is 14 residues. Deletions cut 3 bases from V and 2 bases from J, with 11 bases between. Germline-derived CDR1 and CDR2 are SGHRS and YFSETQ. The CDR3 here is CASSSGQLNTEAFF. The DNA for the CDR3 is TGCGCCAGCAGCTCAGGACAGCTAAACACTGAAGCTTTCTTT.

This chain links TRBV10-3 with TRBJ1-1; D remains unclear. CDR3 length: 16 amino acids. The V and J ends lost 0 bases and 0 bases respectively, with 11 bases between them. The germline V gene has CDR1 ENHRY and CDR2 SYGVKD. CDR3 DNA sequence: TGTGCCATCAGTGAGTCGAGTCCCAGAATGAACACTGAAGCTTTCTTT. Its protein is CAISESSPRMNTEAFF.

This clone was found a few times. Other DNA sequences in this specimen translate into the identical CDR3. The J gene is TRBJ2-7, the V gene TRBV18; TRBD2 matches 12 bases. CDR1 and CDR2 (germline): KGHSH, LQKENI. The CDR3 consists of 16 residues. V lost 0 bases and J lost 1; bases outside the gene matches: 1. The CDR3 sequence: CASSPPGLAGSYEQYF. DNA of the CDR3: TGTGCCAGCTCACCACCGGGACTAGCGGGTTCCTACGAGCAGTACTTC.

The rearrangement uses TRBV5-5 and TRBJ1-5; D is ambiguous. This CDR3 spans 15 amino acids. Germline V gene data show CDR1 as SGHKS and CDR2 as YYEKEE (reference sequence). The V end lost 0 bases, the J end lost 1 base, and 8 bases lay between the germline ends. The CDR3 DNA reads TGTGCCAGCAGCTTGGACAGCAGAAGCAATCAGCCCCAGCATTTT. Protein: CASSLDSRSNQPQHF.

The chain uses TRBV30 and TRBJ2-5; TRBD1 is a possible D gene (6 bases). In germline, CDR1 is GTSNPN, CDR2 SVGIG (reference sequence). The V end lost 1 base, the J end lost 5 bases, and 17 bases lay between the germline ends. This CDR3 comprises 15 residues. The CDR3 loop reads CAWSEDSTGTETQYF. CDR3 coding DNA: TGTGCCTGGAGTGAAGACAGTACAGGGACGGAGACCCAGTACTTC.

Comments on this clone: The identical CDR3 is also encoded by other nucleotide sequences in the sample. This sequence joins TRBV7-9 and TRBJ1-5; D possibly corresponds to TRBD1 (5 bases). This CDR3 comprises 13 residues. The V gene's germline CDR1 is SEHNR and CDR2 FQNEAQ (reference sequence). V shed 5 bases and J shed 4 bases, with 9 bases lying between them. The CDR3 loop is CASSPDTNQPQHF. DNA for the CDR3: TGTGCCAGCAGCCCGGACACGAATCAGCCCCAGCATTTT.

The V gene is TRBV5-4, the J gene TRBJ2-7, with 8 bases identical to TRBD1. This CDR3 has 14 residues. Trimming took 1 base from V and 6 from J; bases not matched to a gene: 6. Germline V lookup: CDR1 SGHNT, CDR2 YYREEE (reference sequence). CDR3 coding DNA: TGTGCCAGCAGCTTGTCCGGACAGGGAGGCGAGCAGTACTTC. It is translated as CASSLSGQGGEQYF.

This chain links TRBV7-2 with TRBJ2-3; the match to TRBD2 covers 10 bases. V shed 2 bases, J shed 6 bases, and the junction held 2 bases outside the gene matches. CDR1 is SGHTA and CDR2 is FQGNSA in the germline V gene. The CDR3 has 14 residues. The CDR3 sequence is CASSLSGRADTQYF. In DNA form, the CDR3 reads TGTGCCAGCAGCTTAAGCGGGAGGGCCGATACGCAGTATTTT.

The V gene is TRBV18, the J gene TRBJ2-5; D ambiguous. Trimming removed 6 bases from V and 5 bases from J, with 13 bases in between. CDR1 KGHSH and CDR2 LQKENI come from the germline V gene. The CDR3 runs 13 residues. CDR3 in amino acids: CASSKGGVETQYF. The CDR3, as DNA: TGTGCCAGCTCGAAGGGCGGTGTTGAGACCCAGTACTTC.

The rearrangement uses TRBV30 and TRBJ2-3; 9 nucleotides agree with TRBD2. The germline V gene encodes CDR1 GTSNPN and CDR2 SVGIG (reference sequence). V was pared by 4 bases and J by 2 bases, with 4 bases of the junction left unmatched. The CDR3 runs to 14 residues. The CDR3 is CAWTSGELTDTQYF. The CDR3 DNA follows: TGTGCCTGGACTAGCGGGGAACTCACAGATACGCAGTATTTT.

About this clone: The sample holds other DNA sequences that translate to the same CDR3. J is TRBJ2-2 and V is TRBV7-9; D ambiguous. Germline CDR1 and CDR2: SEHNR and FQNEAQ (reference sequence). The CDR3 is 14 residues long. The germline V and J ends were trimmed by 0 bases and 1 base, with 3 bases remaining between them. For the CDR3, the DNA is TGTGCCAGCAGCTTAGCATTGAACACCGGGGAGCTGTTTTTT. Residues: CASSLALNTGELFF.

CDR3 in DNA: TGTGCCAGCAGCCTGGGCGAGGCAGTCAATCAGCCCCAGCATTTT. Translating gives CASSLGEAVNQPQHF. The chain has TRBV5-8 and TRBJ1-5; D is uncertain. V was pared by 4 bases and J by 3 bases, with 14 bases between. Germline CDR1 SGHTS, CDR2 YDEGEE. CDR3 length: 15 amino acids.

J is TRBJ1-6 and V is TRBV7-2, with 8 bases that match TRBD1. With 4 bases clipped from V and 0 bases from J, the junction kept 5 bases outside the gene matches. This CDR3 is built from 17 residues. Per the germline V gene, CDR1 is SGHTA and CDR2 is FQGNSA. The CDR3 here is CASSSPTGDSYNSPLHF. The CDR3 coding sequence is TGTGCCAGCAGCTCCCCGACAGGGGACTCCTATAATTCACCCCTCCACTTT. The complete variable domain, with remaining parts taken from reference TRBV7-2 and TRBJ1-6, reads GAGVSQSPSNKVTEKGKDVELRCDPISGHTALYWYRQSLGQGLEFLIYFQGNSAPDKSGLPSDRFSAERTGGSVSTLTIQRTQQEDSAVYLCASSSPTGDSYNSPLHFGNGTRLTVT.